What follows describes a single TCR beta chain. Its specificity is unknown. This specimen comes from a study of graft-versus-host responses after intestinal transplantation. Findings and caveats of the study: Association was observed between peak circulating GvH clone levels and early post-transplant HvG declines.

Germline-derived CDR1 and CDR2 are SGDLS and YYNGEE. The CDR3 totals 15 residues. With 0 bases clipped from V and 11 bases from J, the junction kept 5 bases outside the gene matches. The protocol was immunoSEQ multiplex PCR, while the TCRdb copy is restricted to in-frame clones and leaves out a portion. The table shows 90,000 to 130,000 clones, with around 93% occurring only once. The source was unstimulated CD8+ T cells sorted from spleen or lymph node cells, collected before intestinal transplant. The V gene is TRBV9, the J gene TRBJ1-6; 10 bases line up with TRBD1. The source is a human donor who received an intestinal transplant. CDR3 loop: CASSVATGGLTPLHF. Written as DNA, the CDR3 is TGTGCCAGCAGCGTAGCGACAGGGGGCTTGACACCCCTCCACTTT. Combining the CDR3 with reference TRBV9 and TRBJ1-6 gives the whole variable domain DSGVTQTPKHLITATGQRVTLRCSPRSGDLSVYWYQQSLDQGLQFLIQYYNGEERAKGNILERFSAQQFPDLHSELNLSSLELGDSALYFCASSVATGGLTPLHFGNGTRLTVT.